What follows are 18 T cell receptor beta chains derived from one specimen sequenced in a study of blood T cell repertoires in COVID-19. TCRdb's table, derived via immunoSEQ multiplex PCR, lists solely in-frame clones and lacks some. The sample shows approximately 190,000 clones, approximately 86% of them seen only once. Input material: PBMCs or T cells enriched from blood (not recorded which). The receptors derive from a middle-aged woman in a cohort exposed to, infected with or recovered from COVID-19 (not recorded which).

CDR3 loop: CATQRIGGKQGEFNYGYTF. In nucleotides, the CDR3 is TGCGCCACTCAAAGAATAGGTGGGAAACAGGGGGAGTTTAACTATGGCTACACCTTC. The chain recombines TRBV4-1 with TRBJ1-2; TRBD1 matches 8 bases. Unmatched junction bases numbered 23, after V lost 10 bases and J lost 1 base. CDR1 is MGHRA and CDR2 is YSYEKL in the germline V gene. The length of the CDR3 is 19 residues.

This clone appeared a single time. The genes are TRBV24-1 and TRBJ2-5; tentatively, D is TRBD1 (5 bases). The ends were cut back, 3 bases at V and 3 bases at J, with 7 bases in the middle. Per the germline V gene, CDR1 is KGHDR and CDR2 is SFDVKD. The CDR3 totals 13 residues. The CDR3 reads CATSDGREETQYF. CDR3 in DNA: TGTGCCACCAGTGATGGCAGGGAAGAGACCCAGTACTTC.

The CDR3 reads CASSSPGLAGSNEQFF. CDR3 nucleotides: TGTGCCAGCAGTTCTCCGGGACTAGCGGGGTCAAATGAGCAGTTCTTC. This chain uses TRBV7-9 with TRBJ2-1; TRBD2 aligns across 13 bases. The J segment lost 7 bases and the V segment lost 6 bases, leaving 9 bases of the junction unmatched. The CDR3 runs 16 residues. Per germline, CDR1 SEHNR and CDR2 FQNEAQ (reference sequence).

The chain joins TRBV5-8 to TRBJ2-1; maybe TRBD1 (5 bases). CDR1 is SGHTS, CDR2 YDEGEE, per germline. V shed 5 bases and J shed 1 base, with 7 bases lying between them. CDR3 size: 13 residues. The CDR3 nucleotides are TGTGCCAGCAGGCCAGGGTCCTACAATGAGCAGTTCTTC. Amino acids: CASRPGSYNEQFF.

This clone occurred once. The chain carries TRBV6-5 and TRBJ1-5; TRBD1 might be the D (5 bases). With 6 bases removed from V and 1 base from J, the gap between germline ends came to 13 bases. Germline CDR1 is MNHEY and CDR2 is SVGAGI. This CDR3 is 15 amino acids long. Here the CDR3 DNA reads TGTGCCAGCAGCCCCTCGGGGGGAAGCAATCAGCCCCAGCATTTT. This gives the protein CASSPSGGSNQPQHF.

The chain couples TRBV5-4 to TRBJ2-1; D is undetermined. CDR1 and CDR2 from the germline V gene are SGHNT and YYREEE (reference sequence). This CDR3 is 13 amino acids long. The V end was cut by 4 bases, the J end by 6 bases, with 11 bases between. The CDR3 DNA sequence: TGTGCCAGCAGCCCGCGGTCGATCAATGAGCAGTTCTTC. Its translation: CASSPRSINEQFF.

DNA of the CDR3: TGTGCCAGCAGCTTAGTTAGGGACAGGGTTTCAGCTTTCTTT. The encoded protein is CASSLVRDRVSAFF. This chain uses TRBV7-2 with TRBJ1-1, with TRBD1 identical over 9 bases. The V gene end was trimmed by 1 base and the J gene end by 10 bases; junction bases not matched to a gene: 7. Germline V lookup: CDR1 SGHTA, CDR2 FQGNSA. CDR3 length equals 14 residues.

V gene TRBV5-6 combines with J gene TRBJ1-1, with D unclear. CDR3 size: 12 residues. V lost 0 bases, J lost 7 bases, and 7 bases lay in between. Germline V lookup: CDR1 SGHDT, CDR2 YYEEEE. The CDR3, as DNA: TGTGCCAGCAGCTTGGTTGGCGGTGAAGCTTTCTTT. Protein: CASSLVGGEAFF.

The gene calls are TRBV7-8 and TRBJ1-4; 8 bases map to TRBD1. Per germline, CDR1 SGHVS and CDR2 FQNEAQ. The CDR3 has 15 amino acids. The V segment lost 3 bases and the J segment 7 bases; nucleotides outside the gene matches: 7. The CDR3 is CASSFTGQVFEKLFF. As DNA, the CDR3 is TGTGCCAGCAGCTTCACGGGACAGGTTTTTGAAAAACTGTTTTTT.

The chain links TRBV5-1 to TRBJ2-3, with TRBD2 as a possible D gene (7 bases). Germline V lookup: CDR1 SGHRS, CDR2 YFSETQ. CDR3 length: 16 residues. V lost 3 bases and J 2 bases, leaving 16 bases between the germline ends. As DNA, the CDR3 is TGCGCCAGCAGCTCGGCAGGCGCGGGGGCCACAGATACGCAGTATTTT. Its translation is CASSSAGAGATDTQYF.

The chain recombines TRBV19 with TRBJ2-2; D remains ambiguous. With 6 bases removed from V and 0 bases from J, the gap between germline ends came to 11 bases. This CDR3 has 15 residues. Per germline, CDR1 LNHDA and CDR2 SQIVND (reference sequence). In DNA form, the CDR3 reads TGTGCCAGTAGGCCGCAGGTATCGAACACCGGGGAGCTGTTTTTT. Its protein product is CASRPQVSNTGELFF.

This rearrangement joins TRBV5-4 to TRBJ2-7; D is ambiguous. The CDR3 loop spans 14 amino acids. CDR1 SGHNT and CDR2 YYREEE come from the germline V gene (reference sequence). Trimming pared 1 base from V and 0 bases from J, leaving 8 bases between. As DNA, the CDR3 is TGTGCCAGCAGCTTGATAGAGAGCTCCTACGAGCAGTACTTC. It is translated as CASSLIESSYEQYF.

The chain links TRBV7-2 to TRBJ1-2; maybe TRBD1 (5 bases). Germline V CDR1 and CDR2: SGHTA, FQGNSA. Trimming left V 7 bases short and J 4 bases short, with 13 bases between. The CDR3 runs 13 residues. The CDR3 is CASMTQGPYGYTF. The CDR3 region has the DNA TGTGCCAGCATGACCCAGGGCCCCTATGGCTACACCTTC.

V gene TRBV6-5 combines with J gene TRBJ1-2; possible D gene TRBD1, 6 bases. The CDR3 contains 14 residues. The germline V gene has CDR1 MNHEY and CDR2 SVGAGI. Trimming removed 3 bases from V and 3 bases from J, with 11 bases in between. The CDR3 DNA follows: TGTGCCAGCAGTTATAGGGACAACTACTATGGCTACACCTTC. Translation: CASSYRDNYYGYTF.

The chain is built from TRBV28 and TRBJ2-2, with TRBD2 matching 13 bases. V lost 2 bases and J lost 6; bases outside the gene matches: 6. There are 17 residues in the CDR3. In germline, CDR1 is MDHEN, CDR2 SYDVKM. CDR3 sequence (DNA): TGTGCCAGCAGTTTAAAACTAGCGGGGGGGCCCGCCGGGGAGCTGTTTTTT. Its protein product is CASSLKLAGGPAGELFF.

This clone was recorded only once. The chain uses TRBV3-1 (or the pseudogene TRBV3-2) and TRBJ1-2, with D possibly matching TRBD1 (6 bases). Germline loops: CDR1 LGHDT, CDR2 YNNKEL (reference sequence). Trimming cost V 0 bases and J 8 bases, with 13 bases left between them. The CDR3 has 14 residues. Here the CDR3 reads CASSQEGTGSGYTF. DNA for the CDR3: TGTGCCAGCAGCCAAGAGGGAACAGGGAGCGGCTACACCTTC.

The chain joins TRBV19 to TRBJ2-3; TRBD1 aligns across 10 bases. CDR1 LNHDA and CDR2 SQIVND come from the germline V gene (reference sequence). J lost 4 bases, V lost 10 bases, and 14 bases had no gene match. The CDR3 is 16 residues long. In nucleotides, the CDR3 is TGTGCCACGACCCGGGGGACAGGGGATAGCGCAGATACGCAGTATTTT. Amino acids: CATTRGTGDSADTQYF. Combining the CDR3 with reference TRBV19 and TRBJ2-3 gives the whole variable domain DGGITQSPKYLFRKEGQNVTLSCEQNLNHDAMYWYRQDPGQGLRLIYYSQIVNDFQKGDIAEGYSVSREKKESFPLTVTSAQKNPTAFYLCATTRGTGDSADTQYFGPGTRLTVL.

The V call is TRBV6-4, the J call TRBJ1-2; a possible D gene is TRBD1 (5 bases). The CDR3 runs 13 residues. Trimming removed 6 bases from V and 8 bases from J, with 16 bases in between. Germline values: CDR1 MRHNA, CDR2 SNTAGT. In DNA form, the CDR3 reads TGTGCCAGCAGCCCCGGGGGTCTCATGGGCTACACCTTC. As protein: CASSPGGLMGYTF.